One and the same sample provided the 5 T cell receptor beta chains below, sequenced in a study of molecular identifiers for immune sequencing clone quantification. TCRdb used MiXCR to reprocess the PCR reads, holding one entry per CDR3 protein. The sample holds some 70,000 distinct CDR3 sequences, about a sixth seen once. What was sequenced was naive CD8+ T cells from blood, with Jurkat cell RNA spiked in. As for subset: FACS-sorted CD8+CD4-CCR7+CD45RA+ naive T cells. These receptors were collected from a human donor in good health. Some libraries in this study had Jurkat cell RNA spiked in.

This clonotype was counted at least ten times. The rearrangement links TRBV20-1 to TRBJ2-7, with 8 bases identical to TRBD2. The V gene's germline CDR1 is DFQATT and CDR2 SNEGSKA (reference sequence). This CDR3 spans 13 amino acids. The V segment lost 8 bases and the J segment 4 bases; nucleotides outside the gene matches: 10. CDR3 DNA: TGCAGTCTAACAAGCGGGAGTGGTTACGAGCAGTACTTC. The encoded protein is CSLTSGSGYEQYF.

This clonotype appeared many times. This chain joins TRBV20-1 and TRBJ1-4; tentative D call: TRBD1 (5 bases). Germline loops: CDR1 DFQATT, CDR2 SNEGSKA (reference sequence). V was shortened by 0 bases and J by 10 bases, with 18 bases between the two germline ends. CDR3 length equals 15 residues. CDR3 bases: TGCAGTGCTAGAGATCTCCGGGACCTCGAGGGAAAACTGTTTTTT. It codes for CSARDLRDLEGKLFF.

This clonotype has a handful of counts. The V and J genes are TRBV27 and TRBJ2-3, with 13 bases fitting TRBD2. V was pared by 5 bases and J by 5 bases, with 10 bases of the junction left unmatched. The V gene's germline CDR1 is MNHEY and CDR2 SMNVEV (reference sequence). The CDR3 is 17 residues long. CDR3 in DNA: TGTGCCAGCAGTCTCTCACTAGCGGGAGGGCCAGAAGATACGCAGTATTTT. Amino acid sequence: CASSLSLAGGPEDTQYF.

At least ten counts were recorded for this clonotype. The chain uses TRBV25-1 and TRBJ2-7; D is undetermined. V was clipped by 1 base and J by 7 bases, with 11 bases between them. CDR3 length equals 13 residues. Germline CDR1 reads MGHDK; CDR2 reads SYGVNS. CDR3 in amino acids: CASSESGRWEQYF. The CDR3 region has the DNA TGTGCCAGCAGTGAATCCGGACGGTGGGAGCAGTACTTC.

The rearrangement links TRBV5-1 to TRBJ1-2, with 8 bases fitting TRBD1. The CDR3 contains 16 residues. V trimming: 1 base; J trimming: 7 bases; junction bases outside the gene matches: 12. Germline loops: CDR1 SGHRS, CDR2 YFSETQ. The CDR3 coding sequence is TGCGCCAGCAGCTTGAGGCAGGGGGCAATCCTTTTTGGCTACACCTTC. It yields the protein CASSLRQGAILFGYTF.